This T cell receptor beta chain comes out of a study of blood T cell repertoires in COVID-19. The CDR3 is 14 amino acids. The germline V gene encodes CDR1 SGHVS and CDR2 FQNEAQ. Trimming cost V 2 bases and J 2 bases, with 9 bases left between them. Profiled with immunoSEQ multiplex PCR; TCRdb holds only in-frame clones, not every one. The sample has some 80,000 clones, more than 85% seen once. The sequence came from a man in his fifties or sixties with COVID-19, enrolled during active disease. V gene TRBV7-8 combines with J gene TRBJ1-2; D is unresolved. What was sequenced was peripheral blood. As DNA, the CDR3 is TGTGCCAGCAGCTTAAATCCGGTAAACTATGGCTACACCTTC. Amino acid sequence: CASSLNPVNYGYTF.